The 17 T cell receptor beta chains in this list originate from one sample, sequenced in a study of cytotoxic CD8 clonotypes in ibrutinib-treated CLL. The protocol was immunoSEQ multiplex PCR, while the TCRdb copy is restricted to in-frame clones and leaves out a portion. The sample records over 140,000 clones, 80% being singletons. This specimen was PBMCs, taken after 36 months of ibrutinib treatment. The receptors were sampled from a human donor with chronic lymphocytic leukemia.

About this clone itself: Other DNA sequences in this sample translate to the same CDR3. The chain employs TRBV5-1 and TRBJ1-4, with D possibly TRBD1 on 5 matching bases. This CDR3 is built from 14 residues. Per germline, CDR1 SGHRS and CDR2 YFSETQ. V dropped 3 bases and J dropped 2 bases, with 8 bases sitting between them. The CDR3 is CASSSTATNEKLFF. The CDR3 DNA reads TGCGCCAGCAGCTCGACAGCCACTAATGAAAAACTGTTTTTT.

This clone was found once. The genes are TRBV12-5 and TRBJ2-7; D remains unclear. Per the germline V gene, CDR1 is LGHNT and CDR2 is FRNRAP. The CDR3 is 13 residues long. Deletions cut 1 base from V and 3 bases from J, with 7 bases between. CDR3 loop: CASGLDSYYEQYF. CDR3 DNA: TGTGCTAGTGGTTTGGACAGTTACTACGAGCAGTACTTC.

CDR3 sequence (DNA): TGTGCCACCAGCCAAGGAGGGGGGTTCAATCAGCCCCAGCATTTT. Translating it yields CATSQGGGFNQPQHF. The chain joins TRBV15 to TRBJ1-5, with D possibly TRBD1 on 6 matching bases. V was shortened by 5 bases and J by 3 bases, with 14 bases between the two germline ends. The CDR3 consists of 15 residues. The germline V gene has CDR1 LNHNV and CDR2 YYDKDF (reference sequence).

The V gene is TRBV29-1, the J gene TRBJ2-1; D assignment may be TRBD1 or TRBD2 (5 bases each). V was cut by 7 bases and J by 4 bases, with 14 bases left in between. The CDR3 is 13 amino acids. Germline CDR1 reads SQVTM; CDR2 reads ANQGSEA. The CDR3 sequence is CSAGDLEYNEQFF. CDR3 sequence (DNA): TGCAGCGCCGGGGACCTCGAATACAATGAGCAGTTCTTC.

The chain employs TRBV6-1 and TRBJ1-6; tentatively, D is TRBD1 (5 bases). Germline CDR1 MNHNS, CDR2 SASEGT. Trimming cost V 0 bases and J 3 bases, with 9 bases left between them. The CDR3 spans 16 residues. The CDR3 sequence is CASSEAGHLYNSPLHF. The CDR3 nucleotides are TGTGCCAGCAGTGAAGCTGGACACCTCTATAATTCACCCCTCCACTTT.

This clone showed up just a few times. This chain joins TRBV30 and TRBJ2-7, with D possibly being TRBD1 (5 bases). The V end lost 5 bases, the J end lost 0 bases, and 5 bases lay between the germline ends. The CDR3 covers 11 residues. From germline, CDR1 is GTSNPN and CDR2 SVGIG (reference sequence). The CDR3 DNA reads TGTGCCTGGGACAGCTCCTACGAGCAGTACTTC. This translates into CAWDSSYEQYF. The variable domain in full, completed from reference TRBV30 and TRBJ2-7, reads SQTIHQWPATLVQPVGSPLSLECTVEGTSNPNLYWYRQAAGRGLQLLFYSVGIGQISSEVPQNLSASRPQDRQFILSSKKLLLSDSGFYLCAWDSSYEQYFGPGTRLTVT.

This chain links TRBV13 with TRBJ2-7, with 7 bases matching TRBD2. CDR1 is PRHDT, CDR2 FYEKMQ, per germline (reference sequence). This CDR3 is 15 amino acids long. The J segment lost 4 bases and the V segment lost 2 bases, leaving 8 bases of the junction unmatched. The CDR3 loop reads CASSLKAGASYEQYF. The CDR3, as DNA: TGTGCCAGCAGCTTAAAGGCGGGAGCTTCATACGAGCAGTACTTC.

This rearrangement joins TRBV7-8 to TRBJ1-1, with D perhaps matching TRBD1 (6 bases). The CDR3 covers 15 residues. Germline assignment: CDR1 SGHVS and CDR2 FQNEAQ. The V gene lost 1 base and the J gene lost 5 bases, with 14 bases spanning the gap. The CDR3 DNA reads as TGTGCCAGCAGCTTAGTTCCAGGGGTGGTTACTGAAGCTTTCTTT. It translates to CASSLVPGVVTEAFF.

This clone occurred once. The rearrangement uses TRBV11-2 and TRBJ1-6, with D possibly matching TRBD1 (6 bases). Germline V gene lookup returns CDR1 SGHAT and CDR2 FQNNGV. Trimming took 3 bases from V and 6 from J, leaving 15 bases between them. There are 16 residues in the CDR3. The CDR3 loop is CASSFGTGARNSPLHF. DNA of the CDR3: TGTGCCAGCAGCTTTGGGACGGGGGCACGTAATTCACCCCTCCACTTT. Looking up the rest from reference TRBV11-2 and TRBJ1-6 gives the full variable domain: EAGVAQSPRYKIIEKRQSVAFWCNPISGHATLYWYQQILGQGPKLLIQFQNNGVVDDSQLPKDRFSAERLKGVDSTLKIQPAKLEDSAVYLCASSFGTGARNSPLHFGNGTRLTVT.

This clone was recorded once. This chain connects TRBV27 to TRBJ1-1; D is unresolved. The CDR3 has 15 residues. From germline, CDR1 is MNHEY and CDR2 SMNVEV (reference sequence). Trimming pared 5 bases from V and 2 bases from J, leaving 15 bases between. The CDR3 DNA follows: TGTGCCAGCAGTCCCCGTGGAAGATTTAACACTGAAGCTTTCTTT. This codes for CASSPRGRFNTEAFF.

The DNA of the CDR3 is TGTGCCAGCGACAGGGAGATGGGTGGCTACACCTTC. Encoded protein: CASDREMGGYTF. The chain employs TRBV2 and TRBJ1-2; TRBD1 matches 7 bases. This CDR3 is built from 12 residues. The V gene end was trimmed by 8 bases and the J gene end by 7 bases; junction bases not matched to a gene: 7. Germline V gene sequence: CDR1 SNHLY, CDR2 FYNNEI.

The CDR3 coding sequence is TGCGCCAGCAGCTTGGGAGGGACAGGGTATCAAGAGACCCAGTACTTC. This gives the protein CASSLGGTGYQETQYF. This chain uses TRBV5-1 with TRBJ2-5, with 9 bases lining up with TRBD1. Germline-derived CDR1 and CDR2 are SGHRS and YFSETQ. V lost 0 bases to trimming and J lost 2 bases; unmatched junction nucleotides: 5. The CDR3 has 16 residues.

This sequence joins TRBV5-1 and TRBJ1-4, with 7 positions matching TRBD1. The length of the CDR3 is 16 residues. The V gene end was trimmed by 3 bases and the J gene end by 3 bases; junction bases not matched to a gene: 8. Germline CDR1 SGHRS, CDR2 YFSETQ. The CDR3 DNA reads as TGCGCCAGCAGCTCTTATCCGGGACAGCCTAATGAAAAACTGTTTTTT. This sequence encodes CASSSYPGQPNEKLFF.

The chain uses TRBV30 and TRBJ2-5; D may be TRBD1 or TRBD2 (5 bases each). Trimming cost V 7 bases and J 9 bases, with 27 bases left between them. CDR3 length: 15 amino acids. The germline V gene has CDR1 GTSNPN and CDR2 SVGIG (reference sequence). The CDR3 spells CASDPQGRISPAQYF. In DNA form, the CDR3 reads TGTGCCTCGGACCCGCAGGGACGTATCTCACCGGCCCAGTACTTC.

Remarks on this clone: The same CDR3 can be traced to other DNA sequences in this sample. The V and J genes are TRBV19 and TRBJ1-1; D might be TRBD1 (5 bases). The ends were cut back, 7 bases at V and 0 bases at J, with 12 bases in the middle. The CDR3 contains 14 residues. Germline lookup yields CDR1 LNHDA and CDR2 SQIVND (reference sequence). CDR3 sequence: CASKGVWMNTEAFF. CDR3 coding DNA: TGTGCCAGTAAAGGGGTCTGGATGAACACTGAAGCTTTCTTT.

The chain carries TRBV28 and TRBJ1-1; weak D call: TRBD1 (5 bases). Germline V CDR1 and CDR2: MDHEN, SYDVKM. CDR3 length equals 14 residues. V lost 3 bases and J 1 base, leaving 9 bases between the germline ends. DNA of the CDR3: TGTGCCAGCAGTTTGCCCGGGGGGAACACTGAAGCTTTCTTT. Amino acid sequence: CASSLPGGNTEAFF.

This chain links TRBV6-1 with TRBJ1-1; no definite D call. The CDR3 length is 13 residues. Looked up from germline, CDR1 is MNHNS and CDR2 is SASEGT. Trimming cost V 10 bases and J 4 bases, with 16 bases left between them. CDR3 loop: CATQDGLATEAFF. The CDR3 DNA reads TGTGCCACCCAGGATGGGTTGGCCACTGAAGCTTTCTTT.